A single sample is the source of the 28 T cell receptor beta chains below, sequenced in a study of beta chain features in type 1 diabetes. Reverse transcription of all isolated RNA meant that expressed TCRB transcripts were sequenced. Generated by immunoSEQ multiplex PCR, the TCRdb table keeps only in-frame clones and is missing some. The sample lists 900,000 or so clones; 17% were seen once. The sequenced sample was naive CD4+ T cells from blood. These receptors were obtained from a woman aged 18-30 years in good health.

This clone was seen a handful of times. The chain links TRBV7-2 to TRBJ2-7, with 12 bases fitting TRBD2. The V gene end was trimmed by 4 bases and the J gene end by 4 bases; junction bases not matched to a gene: 8. In germline, CDR1 is SGHTA, CDR2 FQGNSA. The CDR3 totals 16 residues. Written as DNA, the CDR3 is TGTGCCAGCAGCTCTGGACTAGCGGGATATAGATACGAGCAGTACTTC. This encodes CASSSGLAGYRYEQYF.

This chain uses TRBV21-1 with TRBJ2-3; the table names TRBD1, a call not compared with the DNA. TRBV21-1 has pseudogene status. The CDR3 spans 16 residues. CDR3 nucleotide sequence: TGTGCCAGCAGCATCAGCAGGACAGGTAGCACAGATACGCAGTATTTT. This codes for CASSISRTGSTDTQYF.

This chain connects TRBV5-4 to TRBJ1-1; tentative D call: TRBD1 (5 bases). Germline values: CDR1 SGHNT, CDR2 YYREEE (reference sequence). Between the trimmed V and J ends, which lost 2 bases and 1 base, there was a span of 12 bases. The CDR3 extends over 15 amino acids. The CDR3 protein is CASSLQARGNTEAFF. In DNA form, the CDR3 reads TGTGCCAGCAGCTTACAGGCCCGGGGGAACACTGAAGCTTTCTTT.

The V and J genes are TRBV28 and TRBJ1-5; the D gene is possibly TRBD1 (5 bases). The germline V and J ends were trimmed by 3 bases and 2 bases, with 11 bases remaining between them. The germline CDR1 and CDR2 sequences are MDHEN and SYDVKM. CDR3 length: 15 amino acids. CDR3: CASSFSRAGNQPQHF. The DNA of the CDR3 is TGTGCCAGCAGTTTCTCCAGGGCCGGCAATCAGCCCCAGCATTTT. Supplemented by reference TRBV28 and TRBJ1-5, the full variable domain reads DVKVTQSSRYLVKRTGEKVFLECVQDMDHENMFWYRQDPGLGLRLIYFSYDVKMKEKGDIPEGYSVSREKKERFSLILESASTNQTSMYLCASSFSRAGNQPQHFGDGTRLSIL.

The chain recombines TRBV6-1 with TRBJ1-2; 7 bases match TRBD1. The CDR3 is 14 amino acids. Per germline, CDR1 MNHNS and CDR2 SASEGT. With V trimmed by 7 bases and J by 5 bases, 10 bases remained unmatched. CDR3 DNA sequence: TGTGCCAGCACCTTCACAGGGGCCGGGTATGGCTACACCTTC. This sequence encodes CASTFTGAGYGYTF.

The V gene is TRBV6-1, the J gene TRBJ2-7; D uncertain. V was cut by 8 bases and J by 0 bases, with 2 bases left in between. Germline CDR1 is MNHNS and CDR2 is SASEGT. This CDR3 comprises 10 residues. The CDR3 region is CASASYEQYF. The CDR3 region has the DNA TGTGCCAGCGCCTCCTACGAGCAGTACTTC.

Only a few counts were recorded for this clone. The chain couples TRBV14 to TRBJ2-7; 9 bases are a match to TRBD2. The germline V gene encodes CDR1 SGHDN and CDR2 FVKESK. With V trimmed by 4 bases and J by 2 bases, 6 bases remained unmatched. The CDR3 is 15 residues long. The DNA of the CDR3 is TGTGCCAGCAGCCCTCAGGCGGGAGGGCCCTACGAGCAGTACTTC. Its protein product is CASSPQAGGPYEQYF.

The chain employs TRBV6-6 and TRBJ2-7, with 11 bases matching TRBD2. CDR1 and CDR2 (germline): MNHNY, SVGAGI (reference sequence). V was clipped by 6 bases and J by 4 bases; unmatched bases: 8. This CDR3 spans 15 amino acids. CDR3 DNA: TGTGCCAGCAGCCCCCTAGCGGGAGGCCAGTACGAGCAGTACTTC. It specifies CASSPLAGGQYEQYF.

This chain uses TRBV19 with TRBJ2-7, with 7 bases identical to TRBD1. The CDR3 runs 13 residues. Trimming took 10 bases from V and 3 from J; bases not matched to a gene: 9. Germline V gene sequence: CDR1 LNHDA, CDR2 SQIVND (reference sequence). CDR3 nucleotide sequence: TGTGCCACTGCCGAGACAGGGAGCTACGAGCAGTACTTC. Amino acid sequence: CATAETGSYEQYF. The full variable domain, rest sourced from reference TRBV19 and TRBJ2-7, is DGGITQSPKYLFRKEGQNVTLSCEQNLNHDAMYWYRQDPGQGLRLIYYSQIVNDFQKGDIAEGYSVSREKKESFPLTVTSAQKNPTAFYLCATAETGSYEQYFGPGTRLTVT.

The J gene is TRBJ2-3, the V gene TRBV14, with D possibly TRBD1 on 5 matching bases. Germline V gene sequence: CDR1 SGHDN, CDR2 FVKESK. The CDR3 is made up of 15 amino acids. The V end lost 1 base, the J end lost 2 bases, and 10 bases lay between the germline ends. The CDR3 here is CASSQGGQNTDTQYF. CDR3 DNA: TGTGCCAGCAGCCAAGGAGGACAAAACACAGATACGCAGTATTTT.

This clone was detected a few times. The rearrangement uses TRBV7-2 and TRBJ2-2; 8 bases map to TRBD1. Germline V gene lookup returns CDR1 SGHTA and CDR2 FQGNSA. The junction had 5 bases not matched to a gene; V was cut back by 1 base and J by 4 bases. The CDR3 contains 16 residues. The CDR3 DNA reads as TGTGCCAGCAGCTTAGAGGGAACAGGGGGCACCGGGGAGCTGTTTTTT. Translated: CASSLEGTGGTGELFF.

The chain has TRBV25-1 and TRBJ2-6, with no clear D. The ends were cut back, 4 bases at V and 2 bases at J, with 9 bases in the middle. The CDR3 is 15 residues long. Per germline, CDR1 MGHDK and CDR2 SYGVNS. This CDR3 is CASSALGAGANVLTF. The CDR3, as DNA: TGTGCCAGCAGTGCTTTAGGAGCTGGGGCCAACGTCCTGACTTTC.

A few counts support this clone. The rearrangement joins TRBV4-2 to TRBJ1-1; the match to TRBD1 covers 7 bases. This CDR3 is 16 amino acids long. J gave up 1 base and V 1 base, and 6 bases lay outside the gene matches. From germline, CDR1 is LGHNA and CDR2 YNFKEQ. CDR3 in amino acids: CASSQGPGQSNTEAFF. In DNA, the CDR3 is TGTGCCAGCAGCCAAGGCCCGGGACAGTCGAACACTGAAGCTTTCTTT.

This clone showed up just a few times. Relative to the germline gene, one junction end is altered; a read error may explain this. V and J are TRBV4-1 and TRBJ2-1, with 7 bases matching TRBD1. CDR3 length: 13 amino acids. Germline V lookup: CDR1 MGHRA, CDR2 YSYEKL. CDR3 coding DNA: TGCGCCAGCAGCCAGGAGACTACCGGGACAGAGATCTTC. Translated, it gives CASSQETTGTEIF.

This clone has just a few counts. The chain uses TRBV7-6 and TRBJ2-7; 7 bases align to TRBD1. With 5 bases clipped from V and 5 bases from J, the junction kept 9 bases outside the gene matches. The CDR3 contains 14 residues. The germline V gene has CDR1 SGHVS and CDR2 FNYEAQ. CDR3 nucleotides: TGTGCCAGCAGCACCTACAGGGGCATCAACGAGCAGTACTTC. Translation gives CASSTYRGINEQYF.

In its sample, this clone was seen a few times. This chain uses TRBV28 with TRBJ1-2, with 7 bases that match TRBD1. Unmatched junction bases numbered 4, after V lost 1 base and J lost 2 bases. The CDR3 is 15 residues long. The germline gives CDR1 MDHEN, CDR2 SYDVKM. The CDR3 DNA sequence: TGTGCCAGCAGTTTATCCTCGACAGGGAACTATGGCTACACCTTC. This gives the protein CASSLSSTGNYGYTF.

This clone appeared a single time. The V and J genes are TRBV6-1 and TRBJ2-7; TRBD1 is a possible D gene (5 bases). Per the germline V gene, CDR1 is MNHNS and CDR2 is SASEGT. Trimming left V 3 bases short and J 7 bases short, with 19 bases between. The CDR3 spans 15 residues. In nucleotides, the CDR3 is TGTGCCAGCAGTGATTGGGTAGGGCAGGGAAGGGAGCAGTACTTC. Encoded protein: CASSDWVGQGREQYF.

This clone was seen a few times. The V and J genes are TRBV5-6 and TRBJ2-5; 9 nucleotides line up with TRBD2. J gave up 1 base and V 3 bases, and 10 bases lay outside the gene matches. Germline CDR1 reads SGHDT; CDR2 reads YYEEEE. The CDR3 runs to 17 residues. This CDR3 reads CASSSVIGGRGQETQYF. The CDR3 nucleotides read TGTGCCAGCAGCTCCGTTATTGGCGGGAGGGGCCAAGAGACCCAGTACTTC.

The chain joins TRBV5-6 to TRBJ2-7, with D perhaps matching TRBD2 (7 bases). CDR3 length: 14 amino acids. Per germline, CDR1 SGHDT and CDR2 YYEEEE. The V end was cut by 2 bases, the J end by 9 bases, with 18 bases between. The CDR3 spells CASSLRGARSGQYF. As DNA, the CDR3 is TGTGCCAGCAGCTTACGGGGGGCCCGTTCCGGGCAGTACTTC.

This clone was recorded a few times. The chain carries TRBV6-6 and TRBJ1-5, with D possibly being TRBD1 (6 bases). Germline-derived CDR1 and CDR2 are MNHNY and SVGAGI (reference sequence). The CDR3 is 16 amino acids. The V end lost 6 bases, the J end lost 3 bases, and 18 bases lay between the germline ends. The CDR3 nucleotides are TGTGCCAGCAGAACCCAGAGGGGGGGAATCAATCAGCCCCAGCATTTT. Translation: CASRTQRGGINQPQHF.

In this sample, this clone turned up a few times. V usage is TRBV7-2 and J usage is TRBJ2-3; D call uncertain. This CDR3 has 14 residues. Trimming cost V 1 base and J 1 base, with 6 bases left between them. Germline lookup yields CDR1 SGHTA and CDR2 FQGNSA. The CDR3 region is CASSLVARTDTQYF. CDR3 sequence (DNA): TGTGCCAGCAGCTTAGTGGCACGCACAGATACGCAGTATTTT.

In this sample, this clone turned up a few times. DNA for the CDR3: TGTGCCAGCACAGGGGGCATACATCAGCCCCAGCATTTT. It encodes CASTGGIHQPQHF. J is TRBJ1-5 and V is TRBV7-9, with 8 bases matching TRBD1. Germline V lookup: CDR1 SEHNR, CDR2 FQNEAQ (reference sequence). The V segment lost 7 bases and the J segment 5 bases; nucleotides outside the gene matches: 4. This CDR3 is 13 amino acids long.

In this sample, this clone turned up once. This sequence joins TRBV28 and TRBJ2-3; D gene ambiguous. Germline V CDR1 and CDR2: MDHEN, SYDVKM. The CDR3 runs to 17 residues. The V end lost 4 bases, the J end lost 1 base, and 18 bases lay between the germline ends. CDR3 coding DNA: TGTGCCAGCAGTTCTTCCCCGATCCAACCTGGCACAGATACGCAGTATTTT. Protein sequence: CASSSSPIQPGTDTQYF.

This chain links TRBV7-9 with TRBJ2-1; D may be TRBD1 (5 bases). Germline V CDR1 and CDR2: SEHNR, FQNEAQ (reference sequence). The CDR3 has 16 residues. V was pared by 1 base and J by 2 bases, with 12 bases between. This chain's CDR3 is CASSLGVGRTYNEQFF. DNA of the CDR3: TGTGCCAGCAGCTTAGGTGTGGGGCGGACCTACAATGAGCAGTTCTTC.

This clone was seen only a few times. In DNA form, the CDR3 reads TGTGCCAGCGGACGAAGCGGGTCGCCCTACAATGAGCAGTTCTTC. As protein: CASGRSGSPYNEQFF. V gene TRBV7-3 combines with J gene TRBJ2-1; possibly TRBD2 for D (6 bases). The CDR3 length is 15 residues. Germline assignment: CDR1 SGHTA and CDR2 FQGTGA. With 8 bases removed from V and 2 bases from J, the gap between germline ends came to 16 bases.

Comment on this clone: Other nucleotide sequences from this sample produce the same CDR3. The J gene is TRBJ2-3, the V gene TRBV7-9; D uncertain. Per germline, CDR1 SEHNR and CDR2 FQNEAQ (reference sequence). CDR3 length equals 12 residues. V lost 0 bases, J lost 7 bases, and 5 bases lay in between. The DNA for the CDR3 is TGTGCCAGCAGCTTAGCCGCTTATACGCAGTATTTT. It codes for CASSLAAYTQYF.

This chain connects TRBV6-5 to TRBJ2-7, with D hard to call. The CDR3 spans 11 residues. V dropped 0 bases and J dropped 5 bases, with 2 bases sitting between them. Germline assignment: CDR1 MNHEY and CDR2 SVGAGI. CDR3 in amino acids: CASSYSDEQYF. CDR3 sequence (DNA): TGTGCCAGCAGTTACTCTGACGAGCAGTACTTC.

The V call is TRBV28, the J call TRBJ2-1, with TRBD2 matching 13 bases. The CDR3 length is 16 residues. Trimming removed 5 bases from V and 6 bases from J; junction bases left unmatched: 7. Germline assignment: CDR1 MDHEN and CDR2 SYDVKM. This CDR3 reads CASSTWTSGSSNEQFF. The CDR3 DNA sequence: TGTGCCAGCAGTACCTGGACTAGCGGGAGTAGCAATGAGCAGTTCTTC.